Reported below is one T cell receptor beta chain. What it binds is not known. Naive CD8 cells comprised CD45RO-negative, CCR7-positively selected cells, excluding terminally differentiated effector memory CD45RA+ cells. All of the donors resided in Nashville, Tennessee, and each was a Caucasian adult. The CDR3 consists of 16 residues. Losses at the gene ends were 4 bases for V and 1 base for J; bases not matched to a gene: 7. Germline lookup yields CDR1 PRHDT and CDR2 FYEKMQ (reference sequence). Deep was the level used in running the assay. The material for each subset, its genomic DNA, was split evenly across several immunoSEQ plates. The data were produced by immunoSEQ multiplex PCR, yet TCRdb's version contains in-frame clones alone and is incomplete. This table holds roughly 2 million clones, roughly 94% found once. This specimen belongs to a study of shared clonotypes between healthy human individuals.

General observations from the study: Sharing of clonotypes among donors was expected to vary with sequencing depth.

The V and J genes are TRBV13 and TRBJ2-5, with TRBD1 matching over 9 bases. The sample comprised naive CD8+ T cells sorted from blood. This receptor was identified in a man aged 18 to 30 in good health. The CDR3 here is CASSSRDRDPQETQYF. The CDR3 bases are TGTGCCAGCAGCTCGCGGGACAGGGATCCCCAAGAGACCCAGTACTTC. The whole variable domain, filled in from reference TRBV13 and TRBJ2-5, reads AAGVIQSPRHLIKEKRETATLKCYPIPRHDTVYWYQQGPGQDPQFLISFYEKMQSDKGSIPDRFSAQQFSDYHSELNMSSLELGDSALYFCASSSRDRDPQETQYFGPGTRLLVL.